Presented here are 20 T cell receptor beta chains from one specimen sequenced in a study of glioma-infiltrating T cells after dendritic cell vaccination (TCRdb year 2016). Library preparation used the immunoSEQ multiplex PCR assay. This immuneACCESS table, as held by TCRdb, lists in-frame sequences with V and J called but not all clones. Of the missing ones, under half trace to an unresolved V gene in checked studies; the others have no known cause. The sample table records about 87,000 clones; about 90% of these occur just once. The biggest ten clones account for roughly 3.1% of the sample. This material consisted of blood, taken before dendritic cell vaccination. Source of these receptors: a human donor with glioblastoma.

The gene calls are TRBV6-1 and TRBJ2-7; 14 bases line up with TRBD2. The V gene end was trimmed by 4 bases and the J gene end by 2 bases; junction bases not matched to a gene: 13. CDR1 MNHNS and CDR2 SASEGT come from the germline V gene. CDR3 length: 19 amino acids. The CDR3 reads CASSGPGTSGSWGAYEQYF. CDR3 bases: TGTGCCAGCAGTGGCCCCGGGACTAGCGGGAGTTGGGGTGCCTACGAGCAGTACTTC.

The chain carries TRBV6-6 and TRBJ2-7, with 11 bases aligning to TRBD1. The CDR3 is 16 amino acids. Per germline, CDR1 MNHNY and CDR2 SVGAGI (reference sequence). Trimming took 6 bases from V and 3 from J; bases not matched to a gene: 10. CDR3 DNA sequence: TGTGCCAGCAGCTACGAGGGACAGGGGGGGGACTACGAGCAGTACTTC. Protein product: CASSYEGQGGDYEQYF.

The rearrangement joins TRBV9 to TRBJ2-3, with 7 bases lining up with TRBD2. V lost 3 bases and J lost 0; bases outside the gene matches: 10. The CDR3 covers 17 residues. Germline loops: CDR1 SGDLS, CDR2 YYNGEE. The CDR3 region is CASSAYSSSGSTDTQYF. The CDR3 DNA reads TGTGCCAGCAGCGCCTACTCATCTAGCGGAAGCACAGATACGCAGTATTTT.

The chain links TRBV11-3 to TRBJ1-1; D gene ambiguous. The CDR3 is 11 residues long. V was shortened by 4 bases and J by 5 bases, with 5 bases between the two germline ends. Germline loops: CDR1 SGHNT, CDR2 YENEEA. CDR3 region: CASSSYTEAFF. As DNA, the CDR3 is TGTGCCAGCAGCTCTTATACTGAAGCTTTCTTT.

V gene TRBV6-6 combines with J gene TRBJ1-3, with a weak D call TRBD1 (5 bases). This CDR3 is built from 16 residues. V was cut by 4 bases and J by 0 bases, with 13 bases left in between. Germline lookup yields CDR1 MNHNY and CDR2 SVGAGI (reference sequence). The CDR3 here is CASSFGGRISGNTIYF. Written as DNA, the CDR3 is TGTGCCAGCAGTTTCGGGGGACGGATCTCTGGAAACACCATATATTTT.

The chain is built from TRBV7-2 and TRBJ2-5, with 9 bases identical to TRBD2. After removal of 5 bases from V and 4 bases from J, the junction contained 5 bases not matched to a gene. CDR1 is SGHTA and CDR2 is FQGNSA in the germline V gene. This CDR3 has 14 residues. CDR3 DNA: TGTGCCAGCAGCACTAGCGGGCGCGGAGAGACCCAGTACTTC. This encodes CASSTSGRGETQYF.

V gene TRBV11-3 combines with J gene TRBJ1-1, with D possibly TRBD1 on 5 matching bases. Trimming removed 4 bases from V and 5 bases from J, with 20 bases in between. The CDR3 extends over 16 amino acids. Germline V gene sequence: CDR1 SGHNT, CDR2 YENEEA. The CDR3 DNA reads TGTGCCAGCAGCTCCCCGTGGGGGGAGGTTATGACTGAAGCTTTCTTT. Its protein is CASSSPWGEVMTEAFF.

Notes on this clone: Within the sample, other DNA sequences also encode this same CDR3. This chain joins TRBV27 and TRBJ1-6; TRBD1 matches 9 bases. The CDR3 has 17 residues. With V trimmed by 6 bases and J by 0 bases, 6 bases remained unmatched. Germline CDR1 reads MNHEY; CDR2 reads SMNVEV (reference sequence). Here the CDR3 reads CASSPGTGSSYNSPLHF. The CDR3 region has the DNA TGTGCCAGCAGCCCCGGGACAGGGAGCTCCTATAATTCACCCCTCCACTTT.

The V call is TRBV11-2, the J call TRBJ2-5; 10 nucleotides line up with TRBD2. V dropped 1 base and J dropped 1; count of bases not matched to a gene: 3. The CDR3 runs 16 residues. Per germline, CDR1 SGHAT and CDR2 FQNNGV. CDR3: CASSLGASGGQETQYF. The CDR3 DNA reads TGTGCCAGCAGCTTAGGCGCTAGCGGGGGCCAAGAGACCCAGTACTTC.

The chain is built from TRBV19 and TRBJ1-1; D remains ambiguous. Germline CDR1 is LNHDA and CDR2 is SQIVND (reference sequence). This CDR3 region has 13 residues. Trimming pared 3 bases from V and 4 bases from J, leaving 9 bases between. The CDR3 sequence is CASSMSRATEAFF. The DNA of the CDR3 is TGTGCCAGTAGTATGAGCCGCGCCACTGAAGCTTTCTTT.

This rearrangement joins TRBV11-2 to TRBJ2-5; 11 bases line up with TRBD2. Germline V gene data show CDR1 as SGHAT and CDR2 as FQNNGV. CDR3 length: 16 amino acids. J gave up 5 bases and V 1 base, and 6 bases lay outside the gene matches. The CDR3 DNA reads as TGTGCCAGCAGCTTAGTCACTAGCGGGGGTCAGGAGACCCAGTACTTC. Translating it yields CASSLVTSGGQETQYF. The whole variable domain, remainder taken from reference TRBV11-2 and TRBJ2-5, is EAGVAQSPRYKIIEKRQSVAFWCNPISGHATLYWYQQILGQGPKLLIQFQNNGVVDDSQLPKDRFSAERLKGVDSTLKIQPAKLEDSAVYLCASSLVTSGGQETQYFGPGTRLLVL.

The chain carries TRBV7-9 and TRBJ1-1; the match to TRBD1 covers 9 bases. V trimming: 3 bases; J trimming: 7 bases; junction bases outside the gene matches: 6. The CDR3 has 14 amino acids. Germline V gene data show CDR1 as SEHNR and CDR2 as FQNEAQ (reference sequence). The CDR3 DNA reads TGTGCCAGCAGCTTCCGGGACAGGGACAATGAAGCTTTCTTT. Translating gives CASSFRDRDNEAFF.

V is TRBV6-1 and J is TRBJ2-7; 12 bases fit TRBD2. This CDR3 spans 16 amino acids. The J segment lost 3 bases and the V segment lost 4 bases, leaving 7 bases of the junction unmatched. Germline V gene lookup returns CDR1 MNHNS and CDR2 SASEGT. Written as DNA, the CDR3 is TGTGCCAGCAGTGGAATACTAGCGGGGGGCCACTACGAGCAGTACTTC. Protein product: CASSGILAGGHYEQYF.

CDR3 loop: CTSSPSSGGGTDTQYF. CDR3 DNA sequence: TGCACCAGCAGCCCCTCAAGCGGGGGGGGCACAGATACGCAGTATTTT. The V gene is TRBV1, the J gene TRBJ2-3; the tabulated D call, TRBD2, remains unverified against the DNA. TRBV1 is classified as a pseudogene. This CDR3 has 16 amino acids.

CDR3: CAAARLDTGELFF. For the CDR3, the DNA is TGTGCCGCGGCCCGGTTGGACACCGGGGAGCTGTTTTTT. V and J are TRBV6-5 and TRBJ2-2; D gene ambiguous. The length of the CDR3 is 13 residues. V was clipped by 11 bases and J by 3 bases, with 13 bases between them. The V gene's germline CDR1 is MNHEY and CDR2 SVGAGI.

The rearrangement joins TRBV27 to TRBJ1-4; 10 bases are shared with TRBD1. J gave up 7 bases and V 2 bases, and 4 bases lay outside the gene matches. The germline V gene encodes CDR1 MNHEY and CDR2 SMNVEV (reference sequence). The CDR3 length is 15 residues. CDR3 loop: CASSLTGQGTEKLFF. CDR3 bases: TGTGCCAGCAGTTTAACGGGACAGGGGACTGAAAAACTGTTTTTT. Full variable domain (missing parts from reference TRBV27 and TRBJ1-4): EAQVTQNPRYLITVTGKKLTVTCSQNMNHEYMSWYRQDPGLGLRQIYYSMNVEVTDKGDVPEGYKVSRKEKRNFPLILESPSPNQTSLYFCASSLTGQGTEKLFFGSGTQLSVL.

The CDR3 sequence is CASIGRAGFEAFF. The CDR3 nucleotides are TGTGCCAGCATTGGGAGAGCGGGGTTCGAAGCTTTCTTT. V is TRBV6-5 and J is TRBJ1-1; D is undetermined. CDR1 MNHEY and CDR2 SVGAGI come from the germline V gene. The length of the CDR3 is 13 residues. Trimming left V 7 bases short and J 8 bases short, with 17 bases between.

V gene TRBV16 combines with J gene TRBJ1-1, with D hard to call. V gave up 4 bases and J gave up 5 bases, with 11 bases separating them. The germline V gene has CDR1 KGHSY and CDR2 FQNENV. The CDR3 contains 13 residues. For the CDR3, the DNA is TGTGCCAGCAGCCGAGGGCGAGAGACTGAAGCTTTCTTT. Translating it yields CASSRGRETEAFF.

The rearrangement joins TRBV11-3 to TRBJ1-1; D is possibly TRBD1 (5 bases). This CDR3 is 18 amino acids long. The germline gives CDR1 SGHNT, CDR2 YENEEA. The V end lost 8 bases, the J end lost 1 base, and 26 bases lay between the germline ends. The CDR3 nucleotides read TGTGCCAGCCATCCCTATACGACGGCGGGGGGTCCGAACACTGAAGCTTTCTTT. Translating gives CASHPYTTAGGPNTEAFF.

The chain has TRBV6-5 and TRBJ1-4, with a possible D match to TRBD1 (5 bases). From germline, CDR1 is MNHEY and CDR2 SVGAGI. This CDR3 has 16 residues. V was trimmed by 0 bases and J by 8 bases, leaving 16 bases between them. The CDR3 sequence is CASSYSGAGRREKLFF. The CDR3 nucleotides are TGTGCCAGCAGTTACTCTGGGGCTGGGCGTAGGGAAAAACTGTTTTTT.